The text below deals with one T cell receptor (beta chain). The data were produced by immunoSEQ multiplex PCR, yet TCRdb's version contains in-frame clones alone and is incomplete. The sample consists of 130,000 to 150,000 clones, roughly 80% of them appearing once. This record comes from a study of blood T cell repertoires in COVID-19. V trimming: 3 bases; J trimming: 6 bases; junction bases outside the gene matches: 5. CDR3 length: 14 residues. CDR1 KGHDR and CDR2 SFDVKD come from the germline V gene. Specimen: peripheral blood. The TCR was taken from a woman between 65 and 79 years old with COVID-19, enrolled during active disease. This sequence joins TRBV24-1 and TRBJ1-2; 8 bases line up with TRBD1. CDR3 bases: TGTGCCACCAGTGATCCTGGGACAGGTCATGGCTACACCTTC. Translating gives CATSDPGTGHGYTF.